The T cell receptor (beta chain) described here comes from a study of blood T cell repertoires in COVID-19 (dated by TCRdb to 2020 to 2021). Regarding the complete study: The collaborator samples originated in the United States, Italy and Spain and spanned the acute and convalescent phases of COVID-19. The prospective study material was composed of cDNA or gDNA derived from T cells, B-cell-depleted T cells, or PBMCs. Deeply sampled blood TCRbeta repertoires from subjects exposed to, actively infected with, or recovered from COVID-19 were included in the dataset. The repertoires were released in a freely available public database meant as a resource for research on the immune response to SARS-CoV-2. Samples came from the ongoing ImmuneRACE study (first 160 participants) plus 1,254 subjects from 6 global collaborators. Sample metadata almost always included a de-identified subject ID, COVID-19 status, age in years and sex. HLA class I and class II types, where available, came from metadata supplied by the sample provider rather than from assay-based typing. Broad study findings and their caveats: How much clinical and demographic metadata was included differed by source and by participant, and the metadata was provided uncurated.

Germline trimming amounts to 2 bases on V and 5 bases on J, with 5 as the count of junction bases outside the gene matches. The CDR3 covers 14 residues, taking in both the cysteine and the phenylalanine. Only CDR3 DNA remains: 42 bases, in frame from the first base. CDR1 and CDR2 are drawn from the germline V gene: MGHRA, YSYEKL. In the prospective study, participants were roughly 18 to 95 years old, resided in around 25 geographic areas of the United States, and were enrolled through a virtual design. Cohort assignment in the prospective study relied on participant-reported clinical history from a screening survey and a study questionnaire. A participant counted as exposed if, within 2 weeks of entering the study, that participant had been in contact with someone who had a PCR-confirmed or clinician-diagnosed COVID-19 case. In the prospective study, mobile phlebotomists collected whole blood, serum and a nasopharyngeal or oropharyngeal swab from each participant. Prospective study participants could optionally give additional blood draws and questionnaires over an approximately two-month period. Blood samples from the prospective study were shipped frozen or at room temperature prior to DNA extraction.

TCRbeta CDR3 regions were amplified from genomic DNA by means of the immunoSEQ Assay, a bias-controlled multiplex PCR. For the original study's pipeline: The number of nucleated cells in each sample was estimated from the amplification of reference gene primers within the assay. Sequence reads were collapsed and filtered to measure the absolute abundance of every unique TCRbeta CDR3 rearrangement. Productive Simpson clonality was computed per sample as the square root of Simpson's diversity index over productive rearrangements. In TCRdb, the immuneACCESS table is reduced to in-frame sequences with V and J assigned. These tables do not hold every clone; where another copy was compared, an unresolved V gene accounts for under half, and the others remain unexplained. V, J and clone size reflect that table, while D and trimming were determined from the DNA. In this sample the table shows 250,000 or so clones, more than 85% of which occur a single time. The ten largest account for around 2.8% of the sample.

A word on this clone: This receptor's antigen is unknown. Nothing much larger sits one base from this clone, and base qualities are not available.

Recombination linked TRBV4-1 to TRBJ1-1; 7 junctional bases match TRBD1. This TCR was sampled from a man in his forties who had been exposed to COVID-19. The material sequenced was PBMCs or T cells enriched from blood (not recorded which). The nucleotides are TGCGCCAGCAGCCAACAGGGGGTTGAAACTGAAGCTTTCTTT. Its protein is CASSQQGVETEAFF.